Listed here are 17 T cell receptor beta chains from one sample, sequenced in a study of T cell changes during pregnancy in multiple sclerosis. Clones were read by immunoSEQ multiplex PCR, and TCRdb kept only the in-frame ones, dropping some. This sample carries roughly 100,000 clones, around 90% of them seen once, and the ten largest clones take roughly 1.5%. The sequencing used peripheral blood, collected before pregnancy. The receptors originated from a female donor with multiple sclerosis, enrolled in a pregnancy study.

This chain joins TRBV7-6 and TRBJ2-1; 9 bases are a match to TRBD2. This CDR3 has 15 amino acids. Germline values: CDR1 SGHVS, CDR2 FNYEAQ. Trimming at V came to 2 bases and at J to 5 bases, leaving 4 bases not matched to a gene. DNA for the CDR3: TGTGCCAGCAGCTTATGGGCGGGGGGGGACAATGAGCAGTTCTTC. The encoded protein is CASSLWAGGDNEQFF.

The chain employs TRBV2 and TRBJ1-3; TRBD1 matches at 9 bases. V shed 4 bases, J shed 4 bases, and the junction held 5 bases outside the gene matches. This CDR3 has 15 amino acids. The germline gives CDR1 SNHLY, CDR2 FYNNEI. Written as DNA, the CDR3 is TGTGCCAGCAGTGGGTTTGGGACAGGGGGAAACACCATATATTTT. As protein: CASSGFGTGGNTIYF.

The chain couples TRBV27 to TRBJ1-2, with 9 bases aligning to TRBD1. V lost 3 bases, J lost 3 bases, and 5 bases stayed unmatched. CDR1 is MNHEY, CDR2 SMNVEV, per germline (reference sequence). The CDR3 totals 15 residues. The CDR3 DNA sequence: TGTGCCAGCAGTTTTCGGGACAGGGACCACTATGGCTACACCTTC. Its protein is CASSFRDRDHYGYTF.

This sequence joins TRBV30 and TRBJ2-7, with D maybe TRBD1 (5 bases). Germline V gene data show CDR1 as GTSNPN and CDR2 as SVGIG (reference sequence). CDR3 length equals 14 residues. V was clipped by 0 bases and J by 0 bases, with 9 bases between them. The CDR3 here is CAWSVTQDSYEQYF. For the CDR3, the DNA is TGTGCCTGGAGTGTAACACAGGACTCCTACGAGCAGTACTTC.

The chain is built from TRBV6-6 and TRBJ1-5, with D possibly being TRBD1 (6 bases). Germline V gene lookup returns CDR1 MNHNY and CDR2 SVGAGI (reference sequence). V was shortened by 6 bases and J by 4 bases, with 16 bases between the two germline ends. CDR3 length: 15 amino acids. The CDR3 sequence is CASRLEGGGNQPQHF. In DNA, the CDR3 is TGTGCCAGCAGACTCGAGGGGGGAGGGAATCAGCCCCAGCATTTT.

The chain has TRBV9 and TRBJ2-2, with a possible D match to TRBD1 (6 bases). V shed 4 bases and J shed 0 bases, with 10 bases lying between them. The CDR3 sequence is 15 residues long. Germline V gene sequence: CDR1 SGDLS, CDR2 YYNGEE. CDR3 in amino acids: CASSSGTTNTGELFF. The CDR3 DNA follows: TGTGCCAGCAGCTCAGGGACAACGAACACCGGGGAGCTGTTTTTT.

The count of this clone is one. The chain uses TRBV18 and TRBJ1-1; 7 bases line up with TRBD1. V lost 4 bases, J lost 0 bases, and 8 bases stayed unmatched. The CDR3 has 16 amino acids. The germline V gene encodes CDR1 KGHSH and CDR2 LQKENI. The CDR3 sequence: CASSRQDRPLNTEAFF. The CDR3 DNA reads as TGTGCCAGCTCACGACAGGACAGGCCCCTGAACACTGAAGCTTTCTTT.

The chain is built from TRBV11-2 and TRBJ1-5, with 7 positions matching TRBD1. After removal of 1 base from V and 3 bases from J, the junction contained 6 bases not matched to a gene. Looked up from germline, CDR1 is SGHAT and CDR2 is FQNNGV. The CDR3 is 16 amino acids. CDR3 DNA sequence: TGTGCCAGCAGCTTAGGGATACAGGGGCTCAATCAGCCCCAGCATTTT. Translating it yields CASSLGIQGLNQPQHF.

CDR3 coding DNA: TGTGCCAGCAGTTTCCGGACAGCCCCCGATCAGCCCCAGCATTTT. Translation: CASSFRTAPDQPQHF. The chain carries TRBV6-1 and TRBJ1-5, with a tentative D call TRBD1 (6 bases). Germline CDR1 reads MNHNS; CDR2 reads SASEGT. V was trimmed by 5 bases and J by 5 bases, leaving 16 bases between them. The CDR3 sequence is 15 residues long.

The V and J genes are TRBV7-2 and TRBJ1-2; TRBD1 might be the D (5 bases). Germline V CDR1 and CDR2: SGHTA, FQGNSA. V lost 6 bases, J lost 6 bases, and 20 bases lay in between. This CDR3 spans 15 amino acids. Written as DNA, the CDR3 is TGTGCCAGCAGTCAACTCCACAGGTTACCAAATGGCTACACCTTC. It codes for CASSQLHRLPNGYTF.

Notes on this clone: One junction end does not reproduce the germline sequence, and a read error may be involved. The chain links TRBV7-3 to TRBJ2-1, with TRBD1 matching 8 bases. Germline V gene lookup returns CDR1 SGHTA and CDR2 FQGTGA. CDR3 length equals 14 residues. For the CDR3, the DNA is TGTGCCAGCAGCCCAACCAGGGGGCAGAATGAGCATTTCTTC. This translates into CASSPTRGQNEHFF.

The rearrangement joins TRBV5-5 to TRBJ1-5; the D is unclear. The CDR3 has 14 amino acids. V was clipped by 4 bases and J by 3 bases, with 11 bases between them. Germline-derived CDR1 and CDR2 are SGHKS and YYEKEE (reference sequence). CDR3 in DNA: TGTGCCAGCAGCCGTCAGATCGACAATCAGCCCCAGCATTTT. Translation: CASSRQIDNQPQHF.

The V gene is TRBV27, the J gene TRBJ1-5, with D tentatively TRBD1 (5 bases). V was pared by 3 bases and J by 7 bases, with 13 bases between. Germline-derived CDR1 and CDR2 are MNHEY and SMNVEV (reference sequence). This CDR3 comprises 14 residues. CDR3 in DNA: TGTGCCAGCAGTTTTGTAGGGACTAGCCAGCCCCAGCATTTT. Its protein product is CASSFVGTSQPQHF.

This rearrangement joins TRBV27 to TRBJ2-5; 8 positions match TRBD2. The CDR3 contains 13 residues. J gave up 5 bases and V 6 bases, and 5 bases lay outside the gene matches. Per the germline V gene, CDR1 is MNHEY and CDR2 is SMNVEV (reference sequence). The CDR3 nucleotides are TGTGCCAGCAGCCAAGCGGGAGTGGAGACCCAGTACTTC. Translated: CASSQAGVETQYF.

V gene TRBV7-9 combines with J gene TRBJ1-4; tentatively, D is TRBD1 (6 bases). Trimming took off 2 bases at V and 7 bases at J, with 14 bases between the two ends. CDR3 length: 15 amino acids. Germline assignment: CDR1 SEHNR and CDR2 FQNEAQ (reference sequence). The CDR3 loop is CASSLLGAATEKLFF. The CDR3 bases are TGTGCCAGCAGCTTACTGGGGGCGGCCACTGAAAAACTGTTTTTT.

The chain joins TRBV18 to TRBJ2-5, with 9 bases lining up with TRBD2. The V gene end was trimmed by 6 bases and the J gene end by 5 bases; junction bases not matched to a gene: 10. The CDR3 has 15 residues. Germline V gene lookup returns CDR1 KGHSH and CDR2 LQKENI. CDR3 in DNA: TGTGCCAGCTCGACCTCCGGGACTAGCTGGGAGACCCAGTACTTC. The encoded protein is CASSTSGTSWETQYF.

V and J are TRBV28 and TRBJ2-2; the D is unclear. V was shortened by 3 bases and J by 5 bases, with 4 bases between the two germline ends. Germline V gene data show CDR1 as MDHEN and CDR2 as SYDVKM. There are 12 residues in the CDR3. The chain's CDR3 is CASSFGTGELFF. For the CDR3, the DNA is TGTGCCAGCAGTTTCGGGACCGGGGAGCTGTTTTTT.